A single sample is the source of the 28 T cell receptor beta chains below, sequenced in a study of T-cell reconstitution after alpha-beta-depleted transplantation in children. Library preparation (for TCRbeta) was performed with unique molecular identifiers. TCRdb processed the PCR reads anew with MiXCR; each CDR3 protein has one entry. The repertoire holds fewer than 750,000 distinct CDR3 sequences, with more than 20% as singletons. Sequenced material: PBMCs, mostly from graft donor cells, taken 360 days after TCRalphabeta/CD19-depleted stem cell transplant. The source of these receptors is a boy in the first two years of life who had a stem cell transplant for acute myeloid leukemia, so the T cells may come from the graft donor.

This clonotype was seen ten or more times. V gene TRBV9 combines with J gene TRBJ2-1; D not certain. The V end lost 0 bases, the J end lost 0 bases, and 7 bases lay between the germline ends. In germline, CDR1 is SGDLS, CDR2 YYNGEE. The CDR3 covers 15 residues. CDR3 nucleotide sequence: TGTGCCAGCAGCGTAGGATGGGGCTCCTACAATGAGCAGTTCTTC. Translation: CASSVGWGSYNEQFF.

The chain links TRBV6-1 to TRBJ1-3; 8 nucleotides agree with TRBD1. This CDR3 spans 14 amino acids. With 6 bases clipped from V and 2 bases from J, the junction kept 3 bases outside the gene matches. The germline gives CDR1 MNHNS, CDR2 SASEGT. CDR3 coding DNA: TGTGCCAGCAGAAAGACAGGGGCTGGAAACACCATATATTTT. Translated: CASRKTGAGNTIYF.

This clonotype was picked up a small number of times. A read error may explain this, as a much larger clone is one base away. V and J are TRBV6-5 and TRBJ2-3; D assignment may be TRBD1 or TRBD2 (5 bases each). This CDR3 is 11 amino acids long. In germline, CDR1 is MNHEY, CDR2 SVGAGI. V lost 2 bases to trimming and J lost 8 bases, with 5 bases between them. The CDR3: CASSYGGTQYF. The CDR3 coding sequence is TGTGCCAGCAGTTACGGGGGTACGCAGTATTTT.

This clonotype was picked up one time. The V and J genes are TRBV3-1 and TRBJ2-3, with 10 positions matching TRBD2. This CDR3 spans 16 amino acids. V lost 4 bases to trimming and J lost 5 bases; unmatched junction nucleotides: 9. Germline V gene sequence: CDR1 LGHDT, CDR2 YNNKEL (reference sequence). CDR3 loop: CASSPRSGGAGDTQYF. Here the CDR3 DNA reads TGTGCCAGCAGCCCCCGGAGCGGGGGGGCCGGAGATACGCAGTATTTT.

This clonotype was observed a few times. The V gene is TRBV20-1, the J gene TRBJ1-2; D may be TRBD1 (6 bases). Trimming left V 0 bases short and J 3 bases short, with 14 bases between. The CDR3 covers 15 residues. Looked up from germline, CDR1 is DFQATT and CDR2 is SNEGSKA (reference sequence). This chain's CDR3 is CSARDSTGGYYGYTF. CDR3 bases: TGCAGTGCTAGAGATTCTACCGGGGGCTACTATGGCTACACCTTC.

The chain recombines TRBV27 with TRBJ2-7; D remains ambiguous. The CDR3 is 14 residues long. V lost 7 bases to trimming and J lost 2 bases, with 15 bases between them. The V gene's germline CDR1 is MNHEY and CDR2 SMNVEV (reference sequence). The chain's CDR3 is CASKTVVQAYEQYF. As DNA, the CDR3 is TGTGCCAGCAAAACAGTCGTCCAAGCCTACGAGCAGTACTTC.

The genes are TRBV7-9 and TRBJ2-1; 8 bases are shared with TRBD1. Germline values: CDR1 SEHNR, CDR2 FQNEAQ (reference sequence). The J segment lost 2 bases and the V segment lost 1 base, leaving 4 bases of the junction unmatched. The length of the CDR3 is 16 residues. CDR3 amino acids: CASSLVDRAAYNEQFF. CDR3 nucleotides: TGTGCCAGCAGCTTAGTGGACAGGGCGGCCTACAATGAGCAGTTCTTC. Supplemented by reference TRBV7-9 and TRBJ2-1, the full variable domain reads DTGVSQNPRHKITKRGQNVTFRCDPISEHNRLYWYRQTLGQGPEFLTYFQNEAQLEKSRLLSDRFSAERPKGSFSTLEIQRTEQGDSAMYLCASSLVDRAAYNEQFFGPGTRLTVL.

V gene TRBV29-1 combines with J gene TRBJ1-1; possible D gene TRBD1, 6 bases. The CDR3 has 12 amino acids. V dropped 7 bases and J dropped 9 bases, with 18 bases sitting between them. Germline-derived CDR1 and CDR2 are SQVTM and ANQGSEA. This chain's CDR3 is CSAAGEYRQAFF. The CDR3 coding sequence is TGCAGCGCGGCAGGGGAGTATAGGCAAGCTTTCTTT. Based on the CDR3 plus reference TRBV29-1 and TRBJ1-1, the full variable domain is SAVISQKPSRDICQRGTSLTIQCQVDSQVTMMFWYRQQPGQSLTLIATANQGSEATYESGFVIDKFPISRPNLTFSTLTVSNMSPEDSSIYLCSAAGEYRQAFFGQGTRLTVV.

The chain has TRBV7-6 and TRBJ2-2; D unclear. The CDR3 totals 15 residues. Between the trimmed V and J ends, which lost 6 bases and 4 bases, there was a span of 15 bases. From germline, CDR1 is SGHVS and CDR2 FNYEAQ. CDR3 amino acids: CASSFDRSPTGELFF. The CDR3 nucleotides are TGTGCCAGCAGTTTTGATCGATCCCCCACCGGGGAGCTGTTTTTT.

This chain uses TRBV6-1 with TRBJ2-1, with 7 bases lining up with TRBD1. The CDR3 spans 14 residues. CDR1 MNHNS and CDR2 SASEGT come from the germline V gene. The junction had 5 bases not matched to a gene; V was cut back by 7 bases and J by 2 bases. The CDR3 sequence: CASIRQGAYNEQFF. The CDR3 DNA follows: TGTGCCAGCATCCGGCAGGGGGCCTACAATGAGCAGTTCTTC.

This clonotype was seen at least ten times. The CDR3, as DNA: TGCAGTGCTACGCCTCCGGAAAGCTCCTACGAGCAGTACTTC. This gives the protein CSATPPESSYEQYF. The V call is TRBV20-1, the J call TRBJ2-7, with D unresolved. The V gene lost 4 bases and the J gene lost 0 bases, with 13 bases spanning the gap. Germline CDR1 reads DFQATT; CDR2 reads SNEGSKA (reference sequence). The CDR3 extends over 14 amino acids.

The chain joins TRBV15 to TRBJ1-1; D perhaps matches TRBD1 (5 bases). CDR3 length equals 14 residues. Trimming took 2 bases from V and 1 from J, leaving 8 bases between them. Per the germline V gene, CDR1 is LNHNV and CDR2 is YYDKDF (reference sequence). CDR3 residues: CATSRQGGNTEAFF. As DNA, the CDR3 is TGTGCCACCAGCAGACAGGGAGGGAACACTGAAGCTTTCTTT.

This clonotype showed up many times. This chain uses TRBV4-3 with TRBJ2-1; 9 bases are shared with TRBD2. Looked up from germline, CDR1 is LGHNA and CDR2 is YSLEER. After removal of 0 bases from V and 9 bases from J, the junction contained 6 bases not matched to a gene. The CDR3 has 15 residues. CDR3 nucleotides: TGCGCCAGCAGCCAAGATGCGGGGGGGTATTTTGAGCAGTTCTTC. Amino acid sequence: CASSQDAGGYFEQFF.

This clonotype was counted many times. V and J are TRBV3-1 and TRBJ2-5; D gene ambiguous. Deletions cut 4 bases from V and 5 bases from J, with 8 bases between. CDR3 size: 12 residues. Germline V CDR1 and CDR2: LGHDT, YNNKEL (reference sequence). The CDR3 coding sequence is TGTGCCAGCAGCCTGAAACTGGAGACCCAGTACTTC. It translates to CASSLKLETQYF.

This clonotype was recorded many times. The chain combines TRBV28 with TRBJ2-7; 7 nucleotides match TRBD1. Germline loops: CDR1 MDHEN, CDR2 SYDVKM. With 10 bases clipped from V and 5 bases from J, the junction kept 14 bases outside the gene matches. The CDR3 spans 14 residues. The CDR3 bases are TGTGCCATCCACAACGACAGGGTGAATAACGAGCAGTACTTC. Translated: CAIHNDRVNNEQYF.

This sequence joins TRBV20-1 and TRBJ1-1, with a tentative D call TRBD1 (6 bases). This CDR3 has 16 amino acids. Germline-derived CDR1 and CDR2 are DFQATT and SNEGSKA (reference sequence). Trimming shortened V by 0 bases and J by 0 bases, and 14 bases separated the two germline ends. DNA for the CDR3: TGCAGTGCTAGAGATGGGGGAGGGGGGATGAACACTGAAGCTTTCTTT. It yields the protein CSARDGGGGMNTEAFF.

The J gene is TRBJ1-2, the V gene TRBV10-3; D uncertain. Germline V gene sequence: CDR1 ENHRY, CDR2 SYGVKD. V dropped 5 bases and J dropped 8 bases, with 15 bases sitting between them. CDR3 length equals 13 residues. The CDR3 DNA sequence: TGTGCCATCAGTCCCTTGTCCGGAGAGGGCTACACCTTC. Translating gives CAISPLSGEGYTF.

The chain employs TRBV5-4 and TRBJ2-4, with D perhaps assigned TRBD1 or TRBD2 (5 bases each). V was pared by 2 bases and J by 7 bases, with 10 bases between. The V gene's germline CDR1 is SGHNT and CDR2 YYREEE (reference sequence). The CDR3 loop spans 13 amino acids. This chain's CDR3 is CASSFSGTNIQYF. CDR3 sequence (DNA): TGTGCCAGCAGCTTTTCGGGGACCAACATTCAGTACTTC.

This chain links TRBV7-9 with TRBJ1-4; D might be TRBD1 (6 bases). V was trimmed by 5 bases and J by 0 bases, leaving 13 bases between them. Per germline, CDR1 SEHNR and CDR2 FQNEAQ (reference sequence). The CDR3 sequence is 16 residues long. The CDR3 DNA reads TGTGCCAGCAGCCCCGACAGGATTGCAACTAATGAAAAACTGTTTTTT. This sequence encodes CASSPDRIATNEKLFF.

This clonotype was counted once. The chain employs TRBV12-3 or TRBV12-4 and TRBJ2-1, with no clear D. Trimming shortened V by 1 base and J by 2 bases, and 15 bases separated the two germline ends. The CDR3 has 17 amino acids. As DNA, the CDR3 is TGTGCCAGCAGTTTAGAGACTCGGCTACAGCCCTACAATGAGCAGTTCTTC. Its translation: CASSLETRLQPYNEQFF.

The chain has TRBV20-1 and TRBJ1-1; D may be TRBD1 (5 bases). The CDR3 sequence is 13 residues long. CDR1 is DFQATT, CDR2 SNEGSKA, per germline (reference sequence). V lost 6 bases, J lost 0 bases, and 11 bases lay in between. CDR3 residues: CSAPRQLNTEAFF. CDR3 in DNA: TGCAGTGCCCCCCGACAGTTGAACACTGAAGCTTTCTTT.

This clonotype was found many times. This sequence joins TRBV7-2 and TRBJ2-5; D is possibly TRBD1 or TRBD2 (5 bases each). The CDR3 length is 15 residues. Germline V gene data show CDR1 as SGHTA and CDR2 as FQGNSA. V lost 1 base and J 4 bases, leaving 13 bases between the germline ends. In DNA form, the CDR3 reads TGTGCCAGCAGCTTAGGAGGGTGGGGGAGAGAGACCCAGTACTTC. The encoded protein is CASSLGGWGRETQYF.

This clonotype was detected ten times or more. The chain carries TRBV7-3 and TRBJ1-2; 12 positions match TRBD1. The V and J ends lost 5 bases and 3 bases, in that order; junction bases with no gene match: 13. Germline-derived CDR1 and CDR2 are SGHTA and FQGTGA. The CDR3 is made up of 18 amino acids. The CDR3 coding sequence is TGTGCCAGCAGCCTACACCGGGACAGGGGGCACGGAGACTATGGCTACACCTTC. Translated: CASSLHRDRGHGDYGYTF. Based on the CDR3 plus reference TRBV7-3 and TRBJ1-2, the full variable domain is GAGVSQTPSNKVTEKGKYVELRCDPISGHTALYWYRQSLGQGPEFLIYFQGTGAADDSGLPNDRFFAVRPEGSVSTLKIQRTERGDSAVYLCASSLHRDRGHGDYGYTFGSGTRLTVV.

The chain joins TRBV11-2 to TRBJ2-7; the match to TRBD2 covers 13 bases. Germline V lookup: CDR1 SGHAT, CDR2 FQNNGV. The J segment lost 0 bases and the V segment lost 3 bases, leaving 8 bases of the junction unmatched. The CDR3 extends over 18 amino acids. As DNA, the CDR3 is TGTGCCAGCAGCTTCCGCGTTGGGACTAGCGGGACCTCCTACGAGCAGTACTTC. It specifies CASSFRVGTSGTSYEQYF. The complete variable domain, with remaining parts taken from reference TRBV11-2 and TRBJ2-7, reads EAGVAQSPRYKIIEKRQSVAFWCNPISGHATLYWYQQILGQGPKLLIQFQNNGVVDDSQLPKDRFSAERLKGVDSTLKIQPAKLEDSAVYLCASSFRVGTSGTSYEQYFGPGTRLTVT.

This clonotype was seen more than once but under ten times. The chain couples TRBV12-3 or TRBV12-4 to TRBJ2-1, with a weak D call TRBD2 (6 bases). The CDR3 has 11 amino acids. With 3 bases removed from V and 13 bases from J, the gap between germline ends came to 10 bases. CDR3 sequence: CASSFGGVQFF. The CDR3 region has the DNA TGTGCCAGCAGTTTTGGAGGGGTACAGTTCTTC.

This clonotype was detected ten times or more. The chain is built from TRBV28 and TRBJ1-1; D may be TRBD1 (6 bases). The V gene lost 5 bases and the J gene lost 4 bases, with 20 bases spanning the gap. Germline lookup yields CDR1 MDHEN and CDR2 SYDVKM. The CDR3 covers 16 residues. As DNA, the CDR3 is TGTGCCAGCAGTCCGCGGACAGCCGTTTCGGGCACTGAAGCTTTCTTT. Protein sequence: CASSPRTAVSGTEAFF.

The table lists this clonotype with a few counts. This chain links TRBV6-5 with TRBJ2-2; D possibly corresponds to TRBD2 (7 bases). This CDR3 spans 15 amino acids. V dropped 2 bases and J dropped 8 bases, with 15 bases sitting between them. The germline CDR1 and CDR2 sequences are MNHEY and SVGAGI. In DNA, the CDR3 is TGTGCCAGCAGTTACCGCGGGGGCGCATCGGGGGAGCTGTTTTTT. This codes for CASSYRGGASGELFF.

The CDR3 region is CASSFRGVSPEYEAFF. CDR3 in DNA: TGCGCCAGCAGCTTCAGGGGGGTTTCCCCTGAGTATGAAGCTTTCTTT. V usage is TRBV4-1 and J usage is TRBJ1-1; 7 bases are a match to TRBD1. Germline assignment: CDR1 MGHRA and CDR2 YSYEKL. This CDR3 contains 16 residues. Trimming cost V 5 bases and J 7 bases; bases outside gene matches: 16.